This T cell receptor (beta chain) was found in a study of graft-versus-host responses after intestinal transplantation. Study at large: Multivisceral, liver-intestinal, or isolated intestinal transplants were performed in recipients. All recipients were given anti-thymocyte globulin induction, and tacrolimus and steroids were then administered for approximately 3 years. Notes on the study in general: The marrow of recipients harbored GvH clones, and ileum or blood showed some of them first. Declines in HvG clones occurring early post-transplant were associated with peak circulating GvH clone levels.

With 5 bases clipped from V and 7 bases from J, the junction kept 13 bases outside the gene matches. Germline lookup yields CDR1 MDHEN and CDR2 SYDVKM. CDR3 length: 15 amino acids. Concerning this clone: Its antigen is not identified.

Assay: immunoSEQ multiplex PCR; the TCRdb copy retains only in-frame clones and omits some. Among fewer than 65,000 clones, roughly 90% were seen once, and the ten largest hold over 0.55%. Sequenced here: unstimulated CD4+ T cells sorted from spleen or lymph node cells, sampled before transplant. The source is a human donor who was the organ donor for an intestinal transplant. V and J are TRBV28 and TRBJ1-2, with 7 bases lining up with TRBD1. The CDR3 nucleotides are TGTGCCAGCAGTGGGATAACGCGACAGGGAGCTGGCTACACCTTC. Amino acids: CASSGITRQGAGYTF.